This T cell receptor (beta chain) stems from a study of blood T cell repertoires in COVID-19. Study-wide context: Nucleic acid was either cDNA or gDNA, and it came from T cells, B-cell-depleted T cells, or PBMCs.

Sequencing was performed with immunoSEQ multiplex PCR; in TCRdb, only in-frame clones are kept and a portion is missing. The sample contains more than 200,000 clones, around four fifths of which appear only once. Germline CDR1 and CDR2: SGHTS and YDEGEE. CDR3 length: 14 amino acids. Deletions cut 0 bases from V and 10 bases from J, with 11 bases between. The sequence derives from a woman between 45 and 60 years old with acute or convalescent COVID-19. Sample: peripheral blood. The chain uses TRBV5-8 and TRBJ1-6; tentative D call: TRBD1 (5 bases). Written as DNA, the CDR3 is TGTGCCAGCAGCTTGGGGGGGGTGAAATCACCCCTCCACTTT. This codes for CASSLGGVKSPLHF.